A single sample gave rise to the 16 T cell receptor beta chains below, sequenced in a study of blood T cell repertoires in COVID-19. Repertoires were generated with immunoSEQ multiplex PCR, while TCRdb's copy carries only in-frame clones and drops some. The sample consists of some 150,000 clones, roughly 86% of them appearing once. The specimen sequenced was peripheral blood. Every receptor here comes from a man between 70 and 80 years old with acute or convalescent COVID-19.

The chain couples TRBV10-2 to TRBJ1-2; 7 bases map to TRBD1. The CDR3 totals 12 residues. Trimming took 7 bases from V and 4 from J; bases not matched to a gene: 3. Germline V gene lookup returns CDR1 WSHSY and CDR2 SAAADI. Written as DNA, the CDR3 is TGCGCCAGCACCGACAGGGTCTATGGCTACACCTTC. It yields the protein CASTDRVYGYTF.

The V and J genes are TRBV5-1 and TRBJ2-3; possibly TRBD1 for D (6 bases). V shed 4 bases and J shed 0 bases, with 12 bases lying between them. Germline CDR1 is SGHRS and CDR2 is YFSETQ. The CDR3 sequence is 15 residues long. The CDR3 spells CASSSTGYSTDTQYF. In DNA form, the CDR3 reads TGCGCCAGCAGCAGTACAGGGTACAGCACAGATACGCAGTATTTT. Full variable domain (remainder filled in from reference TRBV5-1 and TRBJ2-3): KAGVTQTPRYLIKTRGQQVTLSCSPISGHRSVSWYQQTPGQGLQFLFEYFSETQRNKGNFPGRFSGRQFSNSRSEMNVSTLELGDSALYLCASSSTGYSTDTQYFGPGTRLTVL.

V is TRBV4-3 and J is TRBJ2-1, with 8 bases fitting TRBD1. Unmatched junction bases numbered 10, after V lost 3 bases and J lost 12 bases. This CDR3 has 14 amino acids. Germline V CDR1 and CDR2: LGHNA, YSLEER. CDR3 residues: CASSQRQGTRGQFF. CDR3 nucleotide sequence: TGCGCCAGCAGCCAGCGACAGGGGACCCGCGGGCAGTTCTTC.

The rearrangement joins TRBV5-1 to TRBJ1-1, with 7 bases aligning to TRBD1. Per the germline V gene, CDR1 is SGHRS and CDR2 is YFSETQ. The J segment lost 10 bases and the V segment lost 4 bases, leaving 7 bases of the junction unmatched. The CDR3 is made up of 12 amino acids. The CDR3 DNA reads TGCGCCAGCAGCCTCGGGGCAGGGGGAGCTTTCTTT. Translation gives CASSLGAGGAFF.

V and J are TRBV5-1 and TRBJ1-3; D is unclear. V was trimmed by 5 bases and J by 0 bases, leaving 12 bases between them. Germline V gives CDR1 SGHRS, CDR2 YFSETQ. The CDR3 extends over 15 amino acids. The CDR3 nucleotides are TGCGCCAGCAGTCTACAGACGAGCTCTGGAAACACCATATATTTT. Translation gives CASSLQTSSGNTIYF.

The CDR3 reads CASSAASGSSGDEQFF. The CDR3, as DNA: TGTGCCAGCAGTGCGGCTAGCGGGAGTTCGGGGGATGAGCAGTTCTTC. The J gene is TRBJ2-1, the V gene TRBV2, with 10 bases fitting TRBD2. The CDR3 is made up of 16 amino acids. After removal of 4 bases from V and 8 bases from J, the junction contained 11 bases not matched to a gene. Germline CDR1 SNHLY, CDR2 FYNNEI.

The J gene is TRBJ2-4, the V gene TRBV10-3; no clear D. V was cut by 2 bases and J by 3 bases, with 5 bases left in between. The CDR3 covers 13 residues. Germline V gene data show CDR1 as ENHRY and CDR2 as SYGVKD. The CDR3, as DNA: TGTGCCATCAGTGAGGGCAACAAAAACATTCAGTACTTC. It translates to CAISEGNKNIQYF.

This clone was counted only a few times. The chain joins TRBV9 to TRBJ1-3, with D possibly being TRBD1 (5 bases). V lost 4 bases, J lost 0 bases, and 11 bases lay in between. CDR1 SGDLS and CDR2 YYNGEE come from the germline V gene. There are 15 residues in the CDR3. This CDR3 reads CASSTQGNSGNTIYF. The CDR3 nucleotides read TGTGCCAGCAGCACCCAGGGTAACTCTGGAAACACCATATATTTT.

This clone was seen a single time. The CDR3 DNA reads TGTGCCAGCAGTTACCAGGGAACTAATGAAAAACTGTTTTTT. Amino acids: CASSYQGTNEKLFF. The rearrangement links TRBV28 to TRBJ1-4, with D maybe TRBD1 (5 bases). The length of the CDR3 is 14 residues. CDR1 is MDHEN, CDR2 SYDVKM, per germline. Trimming removed 4 bases from V and 1 base from J, with 7 bases in between.

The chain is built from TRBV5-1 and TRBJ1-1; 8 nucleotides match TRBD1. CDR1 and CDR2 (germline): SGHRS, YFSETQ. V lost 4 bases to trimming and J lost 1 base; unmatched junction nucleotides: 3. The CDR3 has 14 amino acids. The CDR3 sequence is CASSKGQENTEAFF. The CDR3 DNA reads TGCGCCAGCAGCAAGGGACAGGAGAACACTGAAGCTTTCTTT.

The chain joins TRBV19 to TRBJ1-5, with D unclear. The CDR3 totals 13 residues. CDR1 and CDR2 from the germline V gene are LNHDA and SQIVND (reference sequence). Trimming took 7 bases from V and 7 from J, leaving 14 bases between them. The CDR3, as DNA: TGTGCCAGTACCAGTGGCCACGGGCAGCCCCAGCATTTT. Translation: CASTSGHGQPQHF. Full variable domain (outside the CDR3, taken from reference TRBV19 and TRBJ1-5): DGGITQSPKYLFRKEGQNVTLSCEQNLNHDAMYWYRQDPGQGLRLIYYSQIVNDFQKGDIAEGYSVSREKKESFPLTVTSAQKNPTAFYLCASTSGHGQPQHFGDGTRLSIL.

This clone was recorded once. For the CDR3, the DNA is TGTGCCAGCAGTGCCGGGACAGCTTCACCCCTCCACTTT. It specifies CASSAGTASPLHF. This chain joins TRBV12-3 or TRBV12-4 and TRBJ1-6, with TRBD1 matching 7 bases. After removal of 5 bases from V and 9 bases from J, the junction contained 4 bases not matched to a gene. The CDR3 extends over 13 amino acids.

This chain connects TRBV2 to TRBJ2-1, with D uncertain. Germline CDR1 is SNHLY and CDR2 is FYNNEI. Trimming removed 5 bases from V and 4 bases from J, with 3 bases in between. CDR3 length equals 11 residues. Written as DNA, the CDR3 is TGTGCCAGCAGTTCATACAATGAGCAGTTCTTC. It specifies CASSSYNEQFF.

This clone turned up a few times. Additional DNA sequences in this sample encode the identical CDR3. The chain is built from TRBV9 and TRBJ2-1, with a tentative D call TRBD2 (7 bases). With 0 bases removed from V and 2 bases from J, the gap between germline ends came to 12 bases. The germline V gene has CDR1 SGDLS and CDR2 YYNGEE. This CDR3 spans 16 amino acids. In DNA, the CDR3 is TGTGCCAGCAGCGTAGGGGGGGGACAAACCTACAATGAGCAGTTCTTC. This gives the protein CASSVGGGQTYNEQFF.

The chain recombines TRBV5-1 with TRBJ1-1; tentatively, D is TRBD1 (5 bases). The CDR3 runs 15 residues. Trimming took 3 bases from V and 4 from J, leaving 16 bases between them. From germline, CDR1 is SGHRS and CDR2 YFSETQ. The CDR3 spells CASSYNAGVGTEAFF. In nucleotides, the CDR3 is TGCGCCAGCAGCTACAATGCGGGGGTGGGCACTGAAGCTTTCTTT.

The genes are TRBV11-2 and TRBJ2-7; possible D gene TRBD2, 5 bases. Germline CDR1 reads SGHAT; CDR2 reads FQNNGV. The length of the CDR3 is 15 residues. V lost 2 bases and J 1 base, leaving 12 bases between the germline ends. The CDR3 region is CASSLRSGLSYEQYF. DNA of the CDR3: TGTGCCAGCAGCTTAAGGAGCGGCCTTTCCTACGAGCAGTACTTC.